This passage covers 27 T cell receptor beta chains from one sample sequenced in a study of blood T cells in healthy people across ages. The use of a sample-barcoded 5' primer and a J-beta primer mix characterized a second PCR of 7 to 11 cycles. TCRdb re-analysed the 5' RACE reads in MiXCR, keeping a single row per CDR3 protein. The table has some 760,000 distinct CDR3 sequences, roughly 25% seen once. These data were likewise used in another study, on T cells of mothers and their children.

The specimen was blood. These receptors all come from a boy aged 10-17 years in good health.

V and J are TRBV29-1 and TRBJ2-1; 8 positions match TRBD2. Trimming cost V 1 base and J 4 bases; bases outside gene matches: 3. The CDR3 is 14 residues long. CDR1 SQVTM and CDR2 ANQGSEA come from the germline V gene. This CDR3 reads CSVEGTSRYNEQFF. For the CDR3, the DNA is TGCAGCGTTGAAGGGACTAGCAGATACAATGAGCAGTTCTTC.

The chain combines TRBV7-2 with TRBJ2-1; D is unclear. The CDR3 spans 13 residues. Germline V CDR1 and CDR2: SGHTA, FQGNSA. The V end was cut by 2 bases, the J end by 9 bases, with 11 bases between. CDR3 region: CASSLLIQLEQFF. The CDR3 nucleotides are TGTGCCAGCAGCTTATTAATACAGCTTGAGCAGTTCTTC. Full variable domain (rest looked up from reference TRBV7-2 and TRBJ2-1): GAGVSQSPSNKVTEKGKDVELRCDPISGHTALYWYRQSLGQGLEFLIYFQGNSAPDKSGLPSDRFSAERTGGSVSTLTIQRTQQEDSAVYLCASSLLIQLEQFFGPGTRLTVL.

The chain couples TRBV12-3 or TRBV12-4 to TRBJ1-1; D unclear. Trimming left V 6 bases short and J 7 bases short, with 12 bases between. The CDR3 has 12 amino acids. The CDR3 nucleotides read TGTGCCAGCAGCTTTTCGAGACTTGAAGCTTTCTTT. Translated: CASSFSRLEAFF.

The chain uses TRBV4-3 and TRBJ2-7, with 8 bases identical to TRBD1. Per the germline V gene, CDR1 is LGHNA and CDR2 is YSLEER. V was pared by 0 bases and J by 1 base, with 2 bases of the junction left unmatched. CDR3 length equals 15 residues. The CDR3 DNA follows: TGCGCCAGCAGCCAAGACAGGGGGCCATCCTACGAGCAGTACTTC. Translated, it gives CASSQDRGPSYEQYF.

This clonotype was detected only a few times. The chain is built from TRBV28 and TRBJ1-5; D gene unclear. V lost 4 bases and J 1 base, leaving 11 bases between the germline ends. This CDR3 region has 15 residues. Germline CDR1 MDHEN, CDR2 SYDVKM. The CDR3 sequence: CASSYRGGSNQPQHF. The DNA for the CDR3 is TGTGCCAGCAGTTATCGGGGAGGAAGCAATCAGCCCCAGCATTTT.

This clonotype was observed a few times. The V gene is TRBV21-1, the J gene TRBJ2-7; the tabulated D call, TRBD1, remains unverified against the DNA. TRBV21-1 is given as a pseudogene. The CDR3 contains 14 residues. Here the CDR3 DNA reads TGTGCCAGGGACCGGACAGGAGAATACTACGAGCAGTACTTC. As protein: CARDRTGEYYEQYF.

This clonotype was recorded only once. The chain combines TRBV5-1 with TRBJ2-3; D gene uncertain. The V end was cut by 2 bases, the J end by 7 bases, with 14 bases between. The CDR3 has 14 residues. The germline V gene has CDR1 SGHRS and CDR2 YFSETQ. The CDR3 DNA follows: TGCGCCAGCAGCTTAGGGCTAGAAAGAAATACGCAGTATTTT. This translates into CASSLGLERNTQYF.

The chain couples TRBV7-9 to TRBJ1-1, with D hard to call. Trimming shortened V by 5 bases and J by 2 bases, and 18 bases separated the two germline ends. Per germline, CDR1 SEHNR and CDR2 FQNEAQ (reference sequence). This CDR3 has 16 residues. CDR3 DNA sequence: TGTGCCAGCAGCCCCCAAGGAACGGTAGGCAACACTGAAGCTTTCTTT. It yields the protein CASSPQGTVGNTEAFF.

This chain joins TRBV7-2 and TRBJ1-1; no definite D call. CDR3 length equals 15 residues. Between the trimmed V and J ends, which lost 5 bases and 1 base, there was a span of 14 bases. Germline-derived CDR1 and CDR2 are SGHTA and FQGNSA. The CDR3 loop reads CASSPRTDWNTEAFF. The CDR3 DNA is TGTGCCAGCAGCCCGCGGACTGATTGGAACACTGAAGCTTTCTTT.

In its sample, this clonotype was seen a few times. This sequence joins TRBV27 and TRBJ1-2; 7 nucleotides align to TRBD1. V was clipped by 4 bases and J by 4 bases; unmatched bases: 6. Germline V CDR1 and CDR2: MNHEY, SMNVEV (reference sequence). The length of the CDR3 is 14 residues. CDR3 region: CASSWDRDFYGYTF. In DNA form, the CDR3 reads TGTGCCAGCAGTTGGGACAGAGATTTCTATGGCTACACCTTC.

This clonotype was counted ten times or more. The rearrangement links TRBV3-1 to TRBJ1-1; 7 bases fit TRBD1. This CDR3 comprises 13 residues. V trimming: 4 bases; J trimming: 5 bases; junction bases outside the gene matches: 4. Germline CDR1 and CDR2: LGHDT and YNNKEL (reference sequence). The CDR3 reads CASSRTGSTEAFF. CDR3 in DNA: TGTGCCAGCAGCCGGACAGGTAGTACTGAAGCTTTCTTT.

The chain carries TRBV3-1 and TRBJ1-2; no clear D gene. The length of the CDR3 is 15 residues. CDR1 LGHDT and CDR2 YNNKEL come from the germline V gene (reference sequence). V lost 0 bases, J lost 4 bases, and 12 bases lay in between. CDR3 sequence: CASSQDPRVPYGYTF. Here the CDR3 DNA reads TGTGCCAGCAGCCAAGATCCGCGGGTCCCCTATGGCTACACCTTC.

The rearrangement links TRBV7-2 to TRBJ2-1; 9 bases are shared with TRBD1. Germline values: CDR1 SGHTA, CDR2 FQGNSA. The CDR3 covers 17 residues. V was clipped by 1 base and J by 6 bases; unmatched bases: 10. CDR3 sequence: CASSLVLWDRETNEQFF. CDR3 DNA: TGTGCCAGCAGCTTAGTCCTCTGGGACAGGGAGACCAATGAGCAGTTCTTC.

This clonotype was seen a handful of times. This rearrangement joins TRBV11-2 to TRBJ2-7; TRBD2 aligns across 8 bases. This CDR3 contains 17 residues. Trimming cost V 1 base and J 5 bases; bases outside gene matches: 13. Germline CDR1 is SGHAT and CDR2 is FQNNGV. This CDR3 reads CASSLVASGGNFNEQYF. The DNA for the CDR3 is TGTGCCAGCAGCTTAGTTGCGTCGGGAGGGAACTTCAACGAGCAGTACTTC. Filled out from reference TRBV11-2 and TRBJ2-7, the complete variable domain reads EAGVAQSPRYKIIEKRQSVAFWCNPISGHATLYWYQQILGQGPKLLIQFQNNGVVDDSQLPKDRFSAERLKGVDSTLKIQPAKLEDSAVYLCASSLVASGGNFNEQYFGPGTRLTVT.

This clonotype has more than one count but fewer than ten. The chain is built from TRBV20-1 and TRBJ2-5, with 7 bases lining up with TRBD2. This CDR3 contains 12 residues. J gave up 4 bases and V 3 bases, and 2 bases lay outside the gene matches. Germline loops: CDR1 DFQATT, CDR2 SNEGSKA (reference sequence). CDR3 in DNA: TGCAGTGCTAGCTCGGGAGGAGAGACCCAGTACTTC. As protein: CSASSGGETQYF.

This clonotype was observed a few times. The DNA for the CDR3 is TGTGCCAGCAGCCAAGATTTGGTAGCGGGGAAGTCCTACAATGAGCAGTTCTTC. Protein product: CASSQDLVAGKSYNEQFF. The chain uses TRBV3-1 and TRBJ2-1; 8 nucleotides align to TRBD2. The CDR3 consists of 18 residues. Germline V CDR1 and CDR2: LGHDT, YNNKEL (reference sequence). The ends lost 0 bases at V and 1 base at J; junction bases unmatched: 8.

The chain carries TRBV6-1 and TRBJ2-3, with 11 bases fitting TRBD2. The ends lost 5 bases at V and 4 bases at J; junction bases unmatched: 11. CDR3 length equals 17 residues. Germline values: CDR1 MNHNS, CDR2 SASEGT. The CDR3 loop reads CASSQSYSGGDPDTQYF. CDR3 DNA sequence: TGTGCCAGCAGTCAATCTTATAGCGGGGGGGACCCAGATACGCAGTATTTT.

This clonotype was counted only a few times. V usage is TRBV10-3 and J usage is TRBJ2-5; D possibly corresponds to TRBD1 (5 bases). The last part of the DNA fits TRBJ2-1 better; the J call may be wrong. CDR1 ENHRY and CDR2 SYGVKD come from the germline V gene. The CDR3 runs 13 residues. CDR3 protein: CAIRSTEVNEQFF. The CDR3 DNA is TGTGCCATCAGGTCGACAGAGGTAAATGAGCAGTTCTTC.

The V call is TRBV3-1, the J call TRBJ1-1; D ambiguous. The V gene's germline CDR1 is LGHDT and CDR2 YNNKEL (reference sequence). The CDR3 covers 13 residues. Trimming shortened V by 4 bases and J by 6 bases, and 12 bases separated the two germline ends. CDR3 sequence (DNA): TGTGCCAGCAGCCCCCGTGGTGAAGCTGAAGCTTTCTTT. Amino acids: CASSPRGEAEAFF.

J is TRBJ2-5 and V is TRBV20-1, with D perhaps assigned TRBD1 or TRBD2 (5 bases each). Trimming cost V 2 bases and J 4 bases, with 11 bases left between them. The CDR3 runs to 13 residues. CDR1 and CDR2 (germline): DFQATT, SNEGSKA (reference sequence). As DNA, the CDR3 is TGCAGTGCTAGACCAGAGGGGCGAGAGACCCAGTACTTC. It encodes CSARPEGRETQYF.

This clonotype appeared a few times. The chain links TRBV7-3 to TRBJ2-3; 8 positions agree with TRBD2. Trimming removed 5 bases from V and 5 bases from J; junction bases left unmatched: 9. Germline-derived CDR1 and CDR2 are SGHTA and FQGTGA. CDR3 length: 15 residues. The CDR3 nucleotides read TGTGCCAGCAGCACGGTCGGGGGGGCCATAGATACGCAGTATTTT. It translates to CASSTVGGAIDTQYF.

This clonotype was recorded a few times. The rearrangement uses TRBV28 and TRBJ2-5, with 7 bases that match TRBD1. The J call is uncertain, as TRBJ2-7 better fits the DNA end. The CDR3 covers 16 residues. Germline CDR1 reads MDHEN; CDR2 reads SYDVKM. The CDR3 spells CASRDLSRGGAYEQYF. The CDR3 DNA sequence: TGTGCCAGCAGGGACCTCTCGAGAGGGGGCGCCTACGAGCAGTACTTC.

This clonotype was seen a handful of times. The CDR3 is CASSLSFYRAWYEQYF. CDR3 DNA sequence: TGTGCCAGCAGTTTATCCTTTTACAGGGCATGGTACGAGCAGTACTTC. This rearrangement joins TRBV27 to TRBJ2-1, with a possible D match to TRBD1 (6 bases). The DNA end is a closer match to TRBJ2-7, so the J assignment may be wrong. CDR1 is MNHEY, CDR2 SMNVEV, per germline (reference sequence). The CDR3 has 16 amino acids.

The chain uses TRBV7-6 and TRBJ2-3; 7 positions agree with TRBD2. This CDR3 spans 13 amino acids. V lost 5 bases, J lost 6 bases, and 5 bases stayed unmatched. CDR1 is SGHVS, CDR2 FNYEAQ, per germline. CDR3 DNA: TGTGCCAGCAGCCCAGTCGGGGGGGATACGCAGTATTTT. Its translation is CASSPVGGDTQYF.

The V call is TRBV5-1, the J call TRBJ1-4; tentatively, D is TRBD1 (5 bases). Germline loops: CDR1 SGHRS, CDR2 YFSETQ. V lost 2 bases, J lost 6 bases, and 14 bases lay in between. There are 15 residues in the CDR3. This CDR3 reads CASSFGGSSDEKLFF. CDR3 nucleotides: TGCGCCAGCAGCTTCGGGGGTTCCTCGGATGAAAAACTGTTTTTT.

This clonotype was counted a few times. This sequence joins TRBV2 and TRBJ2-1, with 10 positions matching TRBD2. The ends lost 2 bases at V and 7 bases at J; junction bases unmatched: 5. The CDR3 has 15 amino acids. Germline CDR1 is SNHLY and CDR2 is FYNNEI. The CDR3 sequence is CASSESPGLANEQFF. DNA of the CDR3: TGTGCCAGCAGTGAATCGCCGGGACTAGCGAATGAGCAGTTCTTC.

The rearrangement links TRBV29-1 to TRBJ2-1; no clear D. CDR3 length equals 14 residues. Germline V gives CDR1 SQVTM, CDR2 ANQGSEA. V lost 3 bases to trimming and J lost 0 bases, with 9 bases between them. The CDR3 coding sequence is TGCAGCGTTGAGGGCGAGAGCTCCTACAATGAGCAGTTCTTC. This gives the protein CSVEGESSYNEQFF.